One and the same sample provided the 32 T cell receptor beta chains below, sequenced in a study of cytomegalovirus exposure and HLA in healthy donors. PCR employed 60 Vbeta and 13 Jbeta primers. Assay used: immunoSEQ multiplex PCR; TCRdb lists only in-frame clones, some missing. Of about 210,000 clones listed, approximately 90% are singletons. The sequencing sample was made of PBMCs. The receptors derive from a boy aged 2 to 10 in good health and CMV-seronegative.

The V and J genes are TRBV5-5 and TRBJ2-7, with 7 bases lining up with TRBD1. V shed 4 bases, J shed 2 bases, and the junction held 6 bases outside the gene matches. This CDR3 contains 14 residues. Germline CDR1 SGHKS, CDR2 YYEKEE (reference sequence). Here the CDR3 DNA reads TGTGCCAGCAGCACCCCGACAGGGACCTACGAGCAGTACTTC. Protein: CASSTPTGTYEQYF.

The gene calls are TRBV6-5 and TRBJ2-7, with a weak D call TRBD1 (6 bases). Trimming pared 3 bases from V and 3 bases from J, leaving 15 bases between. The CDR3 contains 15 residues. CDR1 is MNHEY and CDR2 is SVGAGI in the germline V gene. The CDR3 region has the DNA TGTGCCAGCAGTTATGATTGGGACACCGGCTACGAGCAGTACTTC. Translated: CASSYDWDTGYEQYF.

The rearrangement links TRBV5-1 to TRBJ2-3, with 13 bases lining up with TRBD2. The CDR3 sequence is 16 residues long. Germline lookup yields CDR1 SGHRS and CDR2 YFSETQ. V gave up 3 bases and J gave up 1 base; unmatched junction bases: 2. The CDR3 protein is CASSSGLAGGTDTQYF. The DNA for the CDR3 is TGCGCCAGCAGCTCTGGACTAGCGGGAGGCACAGATACGCAGTATTTT.

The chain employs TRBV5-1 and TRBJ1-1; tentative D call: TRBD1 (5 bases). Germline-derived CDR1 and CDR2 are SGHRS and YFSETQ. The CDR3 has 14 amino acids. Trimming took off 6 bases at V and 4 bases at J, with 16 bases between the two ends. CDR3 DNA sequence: TGCGCCAGCAAGGGTAGTGGGGCCGGCACTGAAGCTTTCTTT. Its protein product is CASKGSGAGTEAFF.

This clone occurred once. The CDR3 loop reads CASSLWAGGTDTQYF. CDR3 nucleotides: TGTGCCAGCAGCTTATGGGCGGGGGGTACAGATACGCAGTATTTT. The chain has TRBV7-8 and TRBJ2-3, with 8 positions matching TRBD2. The junction had 4 bases not matched to a gene; V was cut back by 2 bases and J by 3 bases. Germline-derived CDR1 and CDR2 are SGHVS and FQNEAQ. This CDR3 contains 15 residues. Looking up the rest from reference TRBV7-8 and TRBJ2-3 gives the full variable domain: GAGVSQSPRYKVAKRGQDVALRCDPISGHVSLFWYQQALGQGPEFLTYFQNEAQLDKSGLPSDRFFAERPEGSVSTLKIQRTQQEDSAVYLCASSLWAGGTDTQYFGPGTRLTVL.

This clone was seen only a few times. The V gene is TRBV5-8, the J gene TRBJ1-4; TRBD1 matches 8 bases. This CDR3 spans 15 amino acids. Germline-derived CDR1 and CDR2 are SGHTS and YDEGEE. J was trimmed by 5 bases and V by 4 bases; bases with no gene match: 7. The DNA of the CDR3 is TGTGCCAGCAGCCCGCAGGGGGCGTCGAATGAAAAACTGTTTTTT. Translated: CASSPQGASNEKLFF.

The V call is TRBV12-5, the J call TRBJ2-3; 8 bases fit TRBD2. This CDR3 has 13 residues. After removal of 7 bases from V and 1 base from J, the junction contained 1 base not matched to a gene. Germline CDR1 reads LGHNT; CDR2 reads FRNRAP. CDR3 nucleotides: TGTGCTAGTGCCGGGGGGGGCACAGATACGCAGTATTTT. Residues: CASAGGGTDTQYF.

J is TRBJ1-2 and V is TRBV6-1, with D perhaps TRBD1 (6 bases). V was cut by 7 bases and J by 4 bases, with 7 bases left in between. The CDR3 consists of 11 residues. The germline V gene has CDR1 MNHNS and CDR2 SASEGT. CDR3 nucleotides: TGTGCCAGCAAGGGGGTCTATGGCTACACCTTC. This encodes CASKGVYGYTF.

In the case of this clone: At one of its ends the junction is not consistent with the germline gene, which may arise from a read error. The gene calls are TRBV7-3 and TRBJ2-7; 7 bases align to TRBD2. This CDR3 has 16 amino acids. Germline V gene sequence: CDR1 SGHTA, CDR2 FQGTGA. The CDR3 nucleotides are TGTGCCGGCAGCTTAGAAGGGCGGGAGAGGTTAGGCGAGCAGTACTTC. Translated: CAGSLEGRERLGEQYF.

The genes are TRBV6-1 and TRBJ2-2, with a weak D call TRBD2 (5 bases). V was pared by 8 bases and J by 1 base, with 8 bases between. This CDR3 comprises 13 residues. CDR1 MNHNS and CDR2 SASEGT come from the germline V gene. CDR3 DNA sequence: TGTGCCAGCCTCGGGAAGAACACCGGGGAGCTGTTTTTT. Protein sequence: CASLGKNTGELFF.

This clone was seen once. This CDR3 is CASSLEASQGGPYEQYF. The CDR3 DNA sequence: TGTGCCAGCAGCTTAGAAGCAAGCCAGGGGGGACCCTACGAGCAGTACTTC. The chain employs TRBV7-8 and TRBJ2-5; a possible D gene is TRBD1 (7 bases). The J call may not be correct, given that the DNA end is closer to TRBJ2-7. This CDR3 has 17 residues. Germline V gene lookup returns CDR1 SGHVS and CDR2 FQNEAQ.

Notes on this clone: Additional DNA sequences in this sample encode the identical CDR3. The CDR3 protein is CASSLEGEGYGYTF. The CDR3 DNA reads TGCGCCAGCAGCTTGGAGGGTGAGGGCTATGGCTACACCTTC. The V call is TRBV5-1, the J call TRBJ1-2; D not certain. Germline assignment: CDR1 SGHRS and CDR2 YFSETQ. The CDR3 is made up of 14 amino acids. V lost 0 bases, J lost 4 bases, and 10 bases lay in between.

In DNA, the CDR3 is TGTGCCAGCAGCTTAACATTTAGGGGGACTAGCGGTTCCTCCGGGAACGAGCAGTACTTC. Translating gives CASSLTFRGTSGSSGNEQYF. The chain carries TRBV7-3 and TRBJ2-7, with TRBD2 identical over 11 bases. CDR1 and CDR2 from the germline V gene are SGHTA and FQGTGA. After removal of 0 bases from V and 5 bases from J, the junction contained 18 bases not matched to a gene. This CDR3 contains 20 residues.

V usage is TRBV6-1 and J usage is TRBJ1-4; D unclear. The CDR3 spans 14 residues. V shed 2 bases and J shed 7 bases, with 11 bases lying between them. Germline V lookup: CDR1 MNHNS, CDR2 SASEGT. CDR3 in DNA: TGTGCCAGCAGTGAACCCCGGGTGGGTGAAAAACTGTTTTTT. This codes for CASSEPRVGEKLFF.

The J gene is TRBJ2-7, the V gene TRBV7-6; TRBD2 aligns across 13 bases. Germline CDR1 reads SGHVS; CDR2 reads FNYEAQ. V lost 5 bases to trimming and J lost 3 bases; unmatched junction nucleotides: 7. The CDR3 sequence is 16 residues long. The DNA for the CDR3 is TGTGCCAGCAGCAGGCCTCGGACTAGCGGGAGCTACGAGCAGTACTTC. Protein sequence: CASSRPRTSGSYEQYF.

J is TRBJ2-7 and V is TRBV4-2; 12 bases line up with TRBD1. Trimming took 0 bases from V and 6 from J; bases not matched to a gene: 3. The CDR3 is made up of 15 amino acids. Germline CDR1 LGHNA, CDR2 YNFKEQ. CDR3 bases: TGTGCCAGCAGCCAAGACGAGGGACAGGGGGCCGAGCAGTACTTC. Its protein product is CASSQDEGQGAEQYF.

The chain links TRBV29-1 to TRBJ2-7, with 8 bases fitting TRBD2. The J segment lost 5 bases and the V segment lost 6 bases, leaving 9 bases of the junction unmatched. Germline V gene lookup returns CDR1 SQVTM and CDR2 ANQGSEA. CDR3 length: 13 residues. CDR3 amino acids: CSVLLAGLHEQYF. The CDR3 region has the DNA TGCAGCGTATTATTAGCGGGACTCCACGAGCAGTACTTC.

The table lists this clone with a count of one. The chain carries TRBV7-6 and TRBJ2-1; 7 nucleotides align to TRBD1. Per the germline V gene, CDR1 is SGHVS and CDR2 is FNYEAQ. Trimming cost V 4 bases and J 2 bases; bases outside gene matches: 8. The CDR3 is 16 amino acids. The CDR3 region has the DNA TGTGCCAGCAGCTCGGGACAGTCCCCGACCTACAATGAGCAGTTCTTC. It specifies CASSSGQSPTYNEQFF. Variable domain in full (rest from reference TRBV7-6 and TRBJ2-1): GAGVSQSPRYKVTKRGQDVALRCDPISGHVSLYWYRQALGQGPEFLTYFNYEAQQDKSGLPNDRFSAERPEGSISTLTIQRTEQRDSAMYRCASSSGQSPTYNEQFFGPGTRLTVL.

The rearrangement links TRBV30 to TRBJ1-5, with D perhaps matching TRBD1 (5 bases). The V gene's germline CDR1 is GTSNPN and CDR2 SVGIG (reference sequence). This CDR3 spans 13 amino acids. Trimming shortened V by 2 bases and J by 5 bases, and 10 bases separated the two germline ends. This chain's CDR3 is CAWSMRDYQPQHF. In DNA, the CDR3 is TGTGCCTGGAGTATGCGGGACTATCAGCCCCAGCATTTT.

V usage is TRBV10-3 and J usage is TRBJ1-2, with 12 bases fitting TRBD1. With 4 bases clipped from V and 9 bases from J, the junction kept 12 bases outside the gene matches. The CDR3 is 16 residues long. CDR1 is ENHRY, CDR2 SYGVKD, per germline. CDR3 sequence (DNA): TGTGCCATCAGTGGACCAGGGGACAGGGGGCTATTTAGCTACACCTTC. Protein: CAISGPGDRGLFSYTF.

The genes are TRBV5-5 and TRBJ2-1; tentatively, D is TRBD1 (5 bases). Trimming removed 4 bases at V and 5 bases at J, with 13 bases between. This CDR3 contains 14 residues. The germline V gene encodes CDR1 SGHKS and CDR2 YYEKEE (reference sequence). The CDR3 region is CASSPGPRDNEQFF. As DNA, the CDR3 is TGTGCCAGCAGCCCAGGCCCCAGGGACAATGAGCAGTTCTTC. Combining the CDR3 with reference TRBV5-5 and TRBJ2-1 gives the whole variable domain DAGVTQSPTHLIKTRGQQVTLRCSPISGHKSVSWYQQVLGQGPQFIFQYYEKEERGRGNFPDRFSARQFPNYSSELNVNALLLGDSALYLCASSPGPRDNEQFFGPGTRLTVL.

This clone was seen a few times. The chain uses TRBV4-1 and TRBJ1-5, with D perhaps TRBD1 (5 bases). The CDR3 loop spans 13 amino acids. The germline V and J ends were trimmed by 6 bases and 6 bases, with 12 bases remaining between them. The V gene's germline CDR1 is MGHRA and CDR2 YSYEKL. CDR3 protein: CASSYSGGQPQHF. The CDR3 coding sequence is TGCGCCAGCAGTTACTCCGGGGGTCAGCCCCAGCATTTT.

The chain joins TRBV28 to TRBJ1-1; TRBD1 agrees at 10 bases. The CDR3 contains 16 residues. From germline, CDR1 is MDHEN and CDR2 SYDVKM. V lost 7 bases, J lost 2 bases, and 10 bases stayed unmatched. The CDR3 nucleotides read TGTGCCAGCATGAGGGACAGGGGCCTACTCAACACTGAAGCTTTCTTT. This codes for CASMRDRGLLNTEAFF.

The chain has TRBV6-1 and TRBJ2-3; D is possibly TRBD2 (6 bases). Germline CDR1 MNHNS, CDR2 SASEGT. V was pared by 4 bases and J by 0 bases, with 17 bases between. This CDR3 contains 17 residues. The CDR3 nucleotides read TGTGCCAGCAGTGCCAGGCGGGGCAGCCCTAGCACAGATACGCAGTATTTT. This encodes CASSARRGSPSTDTQYF.

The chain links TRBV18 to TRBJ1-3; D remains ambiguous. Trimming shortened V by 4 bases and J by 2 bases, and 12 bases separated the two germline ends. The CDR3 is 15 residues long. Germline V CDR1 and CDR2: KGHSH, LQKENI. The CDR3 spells CASSLKVLTGNTIYF. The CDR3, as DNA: TGTGCCAGCTCACTAAAAGTCCTAACTGGAAACACCATATATTTT.

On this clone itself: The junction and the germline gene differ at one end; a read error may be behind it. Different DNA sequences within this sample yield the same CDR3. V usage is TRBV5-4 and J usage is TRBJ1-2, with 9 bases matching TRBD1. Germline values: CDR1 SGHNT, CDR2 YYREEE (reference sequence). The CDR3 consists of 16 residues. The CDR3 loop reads CASSSAKTGGNSGYTF. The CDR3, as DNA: TGCGCCAGCAGCTCGGCCAAAACAGGGGGCAACTCTGGCTACACCTTC.

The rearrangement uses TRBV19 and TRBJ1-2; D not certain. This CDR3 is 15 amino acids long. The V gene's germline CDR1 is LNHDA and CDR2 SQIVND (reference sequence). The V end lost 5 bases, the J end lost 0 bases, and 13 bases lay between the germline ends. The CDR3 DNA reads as TGTGCCAGTAGTCCCGGAGGGAGACCTAACTATGGCTACACCTTC. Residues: CASSPGGRPNYGYTF.

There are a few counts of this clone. CDR3 sequence (DNA): TGTGCCAGCAGACGACAGTTGAACACTGAAGCTTTCTTT. Protein: CASRRQLNTEAFF. The chain is built from TRBV6-6 and TRBJ1-1, with D perhaps matching TRBD1 (5 bases). Trimming removed 6 bases at V and 0 bases at J, with 8 bases between. The CDR3 covers 13 residues. Germline V lookup: CDR1 MNHNY, CDR2 SVGAGI (reference sequence).

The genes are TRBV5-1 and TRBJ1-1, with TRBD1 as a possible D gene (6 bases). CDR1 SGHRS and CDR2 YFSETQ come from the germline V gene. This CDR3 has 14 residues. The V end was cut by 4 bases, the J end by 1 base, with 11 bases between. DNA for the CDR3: TGCGCCAGCAGCGCCGGGACAAAGAACACTGAAGCTTTCTTT. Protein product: CASSAGTKNTEAFF.

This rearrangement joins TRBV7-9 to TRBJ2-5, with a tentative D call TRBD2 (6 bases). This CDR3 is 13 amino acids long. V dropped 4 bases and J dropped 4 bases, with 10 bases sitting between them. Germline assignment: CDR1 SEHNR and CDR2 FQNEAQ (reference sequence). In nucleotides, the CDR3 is TGTGCCAGCAGCTCGGGGCGGGGAGAGACCCAGTACTTC. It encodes CASSSGRGETQYF.

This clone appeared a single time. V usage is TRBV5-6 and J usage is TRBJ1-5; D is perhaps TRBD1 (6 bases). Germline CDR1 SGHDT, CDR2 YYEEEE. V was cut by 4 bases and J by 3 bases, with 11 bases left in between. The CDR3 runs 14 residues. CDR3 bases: TGTGCCAGCAGCGGAACAGGGAACAATCAGCCCCAGCATTTT. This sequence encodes CASSGTGNNQPQHF.

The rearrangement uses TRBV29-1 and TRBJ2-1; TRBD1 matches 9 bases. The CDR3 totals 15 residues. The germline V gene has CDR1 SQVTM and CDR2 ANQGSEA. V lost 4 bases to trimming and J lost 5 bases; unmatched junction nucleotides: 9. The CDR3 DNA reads TGCAGCGTTGGGTCGTACAGGGGGCCCCACAATGAGCAGTTCTTC. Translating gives CSVGSYRGPHNEQFF.